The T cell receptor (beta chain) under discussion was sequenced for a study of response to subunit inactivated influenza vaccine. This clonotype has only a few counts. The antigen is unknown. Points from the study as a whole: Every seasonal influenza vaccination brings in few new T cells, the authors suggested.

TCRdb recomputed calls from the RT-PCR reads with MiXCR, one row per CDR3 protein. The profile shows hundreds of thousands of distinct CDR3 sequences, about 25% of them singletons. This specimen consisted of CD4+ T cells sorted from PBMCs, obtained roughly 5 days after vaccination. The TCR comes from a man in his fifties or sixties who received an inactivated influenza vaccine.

CDR3 nucleotides: TGCGCCAGCAGCTTGGGCGTCAAGGGGGGCCAGGACGAGCAGTACTTC. Its protein product is CASSLGVKGGQDEQYF. The chain recombines TRBV5-1 with TRBJ2-7; D is tentatively TRBD1 or TRBD2 (6 bases each). Germline lookup yields CDR1 SGHRS and CDR2 YFSETQ. Trimming pared 0 bases from V and 5 bases from J, leaving 18 bases between. There are 16 residues in the CDR3.